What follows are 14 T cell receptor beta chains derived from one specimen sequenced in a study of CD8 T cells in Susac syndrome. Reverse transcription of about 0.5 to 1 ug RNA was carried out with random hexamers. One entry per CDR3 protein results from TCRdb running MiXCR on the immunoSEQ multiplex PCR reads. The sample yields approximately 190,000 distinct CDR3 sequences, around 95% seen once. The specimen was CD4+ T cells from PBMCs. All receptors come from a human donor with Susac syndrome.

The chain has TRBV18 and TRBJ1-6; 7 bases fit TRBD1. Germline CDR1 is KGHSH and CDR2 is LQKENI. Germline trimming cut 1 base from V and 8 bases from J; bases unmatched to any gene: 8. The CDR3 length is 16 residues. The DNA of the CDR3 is TGTGCCAGCTCACCACTCGCCGGGACAGACGATTCACCCCTCCACTTT. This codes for CASSPLAGTDDSPLHF. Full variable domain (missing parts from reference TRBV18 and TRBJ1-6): NAGVMQNPRHLVRRRGQEARLRCSPMKGHSHVYWYRQLPEEGLKFMVYLQKENIIDESGMPKERFSAEFPKEGPSILRIQQVVRGDSAAYFCASSPLAGTDDSPLHFGNGTRLTVT.

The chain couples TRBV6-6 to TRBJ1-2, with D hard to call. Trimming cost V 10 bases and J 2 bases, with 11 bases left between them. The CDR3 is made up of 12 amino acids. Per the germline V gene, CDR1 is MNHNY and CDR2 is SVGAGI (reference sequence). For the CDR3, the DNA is TGTGCCACCCGTCCTGACAACTATGGCTACACCTTC. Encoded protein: CATRPDNYGYTF.

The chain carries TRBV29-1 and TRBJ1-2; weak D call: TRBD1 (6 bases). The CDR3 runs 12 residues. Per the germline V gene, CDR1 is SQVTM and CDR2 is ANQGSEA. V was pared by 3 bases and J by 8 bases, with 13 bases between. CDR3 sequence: CSVERGMAGYTF. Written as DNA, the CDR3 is TGCAGCGTTGAGAGGGGGATGGCGGGCTACACCTTC.

CDR3 loop: CSVETGVGNTIYF. The CDR3 DNA follows: TGCAGCGTTGAAACAGGGGTTGGAAACACCATATATTTT. This chain links TRBV29-1 with TRBJ1-3; the match to TRBD1 covers 7 bases. Germline values: CDR1 SQVTM, CDR2 ANQGSEA. The CDR3 consists of 13 residues. V was clipped by 2 bases and J by 3 bases; unmatched bases: 1. The full variable domain, rest sourced from reference TRBV29-1 and TRBJ1-3, is SAVISQKPSRDICQRGTSLTIQCQVDSQVTMMFWYRQQPGQSLTLIATANQGSEATYESGFVIDKFPISRPNLTFSTLTVSNMSPEDSSIYLCSVETGVGNTIYFGEGSWLTVV.

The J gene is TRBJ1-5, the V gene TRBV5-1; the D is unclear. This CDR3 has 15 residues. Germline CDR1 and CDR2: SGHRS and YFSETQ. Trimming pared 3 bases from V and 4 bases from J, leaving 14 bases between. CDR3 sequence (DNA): TGCGCCAGCAGCTGGGATGGACGGACTAATCAGCCCCAGCATTTT. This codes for CASSWDGRTNQPQHF.

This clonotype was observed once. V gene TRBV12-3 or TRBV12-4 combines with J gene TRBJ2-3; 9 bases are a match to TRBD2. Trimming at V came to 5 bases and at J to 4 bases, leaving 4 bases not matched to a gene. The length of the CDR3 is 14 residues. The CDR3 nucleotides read TGTGCCAGCAGTCCGGGACTAGCATCAGATACGCAGTATTTT. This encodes CASSPGLASDTQYF.

This CDR3 is CSANSQGNGYTF. Here the CDR3 DNA reads TGCAGCGCGAACTCCCAGGGGAATGGCTACACCTTC. The V gene is TRBV29-1, the J gene TRBJ1-2; D possibly corresponds to TRBD1 (6 bases). The CDR3 is 12 amino acids. Trimming removed 7 bases at V and 6 bases at J, with 15 bases between. Germline values: CDR1 SQVTM, CDR2 ANQGSEA.

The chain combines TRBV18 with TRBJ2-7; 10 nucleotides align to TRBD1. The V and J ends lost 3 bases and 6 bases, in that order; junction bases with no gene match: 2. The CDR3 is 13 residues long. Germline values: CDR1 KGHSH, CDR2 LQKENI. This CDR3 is CASSPGQGSEQYF. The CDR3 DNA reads TGTGCCAGCTCACCGGGACAGGGGTCCGAGCAGTACTTC. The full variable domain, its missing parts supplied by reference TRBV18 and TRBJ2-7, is NAGVMQNPRHLVRRRGQEARLRCSPMKGHSHVYWYRQLPEEGLKFMVYLQKENIIDESGMPKERFSAEFPKEGPSILRIQQVVRGDSAAYFCASSPGQGSEQYFGPGTRLTVT.

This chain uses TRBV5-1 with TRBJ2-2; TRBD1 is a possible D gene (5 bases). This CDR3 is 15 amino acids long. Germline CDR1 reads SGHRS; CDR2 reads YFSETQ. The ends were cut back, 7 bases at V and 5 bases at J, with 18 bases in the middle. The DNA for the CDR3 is TGCGCCAGCCGGACCCAGGGCCCCCAGACCGGGGAGCTGTTTTTT. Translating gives CASRTQGPQTGELFF.

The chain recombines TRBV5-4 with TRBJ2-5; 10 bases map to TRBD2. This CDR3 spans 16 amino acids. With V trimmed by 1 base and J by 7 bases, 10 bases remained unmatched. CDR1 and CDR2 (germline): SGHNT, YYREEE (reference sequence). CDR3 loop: CASSLLATSGLGTQYF. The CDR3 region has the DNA TGTGCCAGCAGCTTGCTCGCGACTAGCGGGCTTGGGACCCAGTACTTC.

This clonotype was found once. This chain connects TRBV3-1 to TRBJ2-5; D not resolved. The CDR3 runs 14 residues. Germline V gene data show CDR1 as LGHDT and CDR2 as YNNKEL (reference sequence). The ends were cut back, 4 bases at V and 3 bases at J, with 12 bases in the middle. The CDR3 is CASSPREQKETQYF. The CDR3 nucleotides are TGTGCCAGCAGCCCTAGGGAACAGAAAGAGACCCAGTACTTC.

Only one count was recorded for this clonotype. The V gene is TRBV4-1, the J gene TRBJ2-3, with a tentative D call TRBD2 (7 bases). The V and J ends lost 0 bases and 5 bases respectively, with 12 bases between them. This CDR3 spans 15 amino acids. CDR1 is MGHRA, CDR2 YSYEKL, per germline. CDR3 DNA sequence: TGCGCCAGCAGCCAAGAGTGGGGGGGCGTAGATACGCAGTATTTT. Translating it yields CASSQEWGGVDTQYF.

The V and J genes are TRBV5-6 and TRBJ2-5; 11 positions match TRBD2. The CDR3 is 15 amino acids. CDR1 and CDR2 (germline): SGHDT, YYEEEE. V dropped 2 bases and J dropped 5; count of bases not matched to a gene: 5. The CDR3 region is CASSFRSGGVETQYF. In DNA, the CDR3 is TGTGCCAGCAGCTTCCGTAGCGGGGGGGTGGAGACCCAGTACTTC.

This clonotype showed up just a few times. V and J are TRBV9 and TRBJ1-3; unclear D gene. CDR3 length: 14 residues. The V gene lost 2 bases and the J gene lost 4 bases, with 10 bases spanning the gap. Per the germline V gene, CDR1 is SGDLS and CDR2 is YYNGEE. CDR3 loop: CASSVEGVGNTIYF. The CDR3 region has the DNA TGTGCCAGCAGCGTCGAGGGTGTCGGAAACACCATATATTTT.